This record looks at one T cell receptor (beta chain) sequence and its context. The junction had 12 bases not matched to a gene; V was cut back by 5 bases and J by 11 bases. Looked up from germline, CDR1 is MNHEY and CDR2 is SMNVEV (reference sequence). The CDR3 is made up of 14 amino acids. This sample was taken from a study of cytomegalovirus exposure and HLA in healthy donors. Repertoires were generated with immunoSEQ multiplex PCR, while TCRdb's copy carries only in-frame clones and drops some. The repertoire holds some 150,000 clones, with about 89% as singletons. Sequencing input: PBMCs. This receptor was obtained from a man younger than 30 in good health and CMV-seronegative. V is TRBV27 and J is TRBJ1-1; 9 bases map to TRBD1. CDR3 residues: CASSPYPRTGAAFF. CDR3 DNA: TGTGCCAGCAGTCCATATCCCAGGACAGGGGCGGCTTTCTTT.